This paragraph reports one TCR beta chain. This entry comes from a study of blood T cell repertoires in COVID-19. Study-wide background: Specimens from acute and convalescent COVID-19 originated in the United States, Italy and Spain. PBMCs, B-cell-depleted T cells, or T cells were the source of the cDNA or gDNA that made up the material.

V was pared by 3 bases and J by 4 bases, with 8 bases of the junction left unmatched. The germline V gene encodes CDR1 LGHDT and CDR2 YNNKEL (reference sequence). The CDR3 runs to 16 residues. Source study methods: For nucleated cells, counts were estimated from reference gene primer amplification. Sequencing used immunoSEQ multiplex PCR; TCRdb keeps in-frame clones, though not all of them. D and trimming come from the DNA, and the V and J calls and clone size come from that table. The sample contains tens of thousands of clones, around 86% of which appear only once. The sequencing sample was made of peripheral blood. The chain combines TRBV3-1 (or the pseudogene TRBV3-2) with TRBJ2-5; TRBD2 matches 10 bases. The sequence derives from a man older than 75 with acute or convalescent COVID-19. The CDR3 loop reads CASSQNLAGVGETQYF. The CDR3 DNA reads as TGTGCCAGCAGCCAGAATCTAGCGGGAGTGGGAGAGACCCAGTACTTC.